The rows below give T cell receptor beta chains drawn from one sample of a study of beta chain features in type 1 diabetes. Repertoires were generated with immunoSEQ multiplex PCR, while TCRdb's copy carries only in-frame clones and drops some. The data show around 690,000 clones, 9.5% to 15% seen once. Material for sequencing was naive CD4+ T cells from blood. These receptors originate from a young man with type 1 diabetes. Each CDR3 is given with its conserved first and last residue. A D gene is named only where the DNA matches it firmly. Clone size is stated in some rows and not others, as once, few, many or a class when expanded.

size	V	J	D	CDR3	DNA
.	TRBV6-6	TRBJ1-5	.	CASRRQPGGNQPQHF	TGTGCCAGCAGACGACAGCCTGGTGGCAATCAGCCCCAGCATTTT
.	TRBV11-2	TRBJ2-7	.	CASSYETYEQYF	TGTGCCAGCAGCTACGAAACCTACGAGCAGTACTTC
few	TRBV7-2	TRBJ2-5	.	CASSLERGGETQYF	TGTGCCAGCAGCTTAGAAAGAGGGGGTGAGACCCAGTACTTC
few	TRBV5-6	TRBJ2-6	.	CASSSPWAGANVLTF	TGTGCCAGCAGTTCCCCGTGGGCCGGGGCCAACGTCCTGACTTTC
.	TRBV25-1	TRBJ2-6	.	CASSFFSGPSGANVLTF	TGTGCCAGCAGTTTTTTCTCAGGGCCCTCTGGGGCCAACGTCCTGACTTTC
.	TRBV9	TRBJ2-7	.	CASSVAAGVTYEQYF	TGTGCCAGCAGCGTAGCGGCAGGGGTGACCTACGAGCAGTACTTC
few	TRBV5-4	TRBJ1-2	TRBD1	CASSTGQGALNYGYTF	TGTGCCAGCAGCACCGGACAGGGGGCCTTAAACTATGGCTACACCTTC
few	TRBV29-1	TRBJ2-6	.	CSVAGIGANVLTF	TGCAGCGTTGCCGGTATTGGGGCCAACGTCCTGACTTTC
.	TRBV2	TRBJ1-1	TRBD1	CASSTGTGTSEAFF	TGTGCCAGCAGTACCGGGACAGGGACTAGTGAAGCTTTCTTT
.	TRBV29-1	TRBJ2-6	.	CSVMDREGHSGANVLTF	TGCAGCGTTATGGACAGGGAGGGACACTCTGGGGCCAACGTCCTGACTTTC
.	TRBV6-5	TRBJ1-5	.	CASSYLRGGNQPQHF	TGTGCCAGCAGTTACTTGCGCGGGGGCAATCAGCCCCAGCATTTT
.	TRBV10-3	TRBJ2-3	TRBD2	CAILRGDTDTQYF	TGTGCCATCCTACGGGGGGACACAGATACGCAGTATTTT
.	TRBV2	TRBJ1-3	.	CASMVRAPTFSGNTIYF	TGTGCCAGCATGGTGAGGGCTCCCACCTTTTCTGGAAACACCATATATTTT